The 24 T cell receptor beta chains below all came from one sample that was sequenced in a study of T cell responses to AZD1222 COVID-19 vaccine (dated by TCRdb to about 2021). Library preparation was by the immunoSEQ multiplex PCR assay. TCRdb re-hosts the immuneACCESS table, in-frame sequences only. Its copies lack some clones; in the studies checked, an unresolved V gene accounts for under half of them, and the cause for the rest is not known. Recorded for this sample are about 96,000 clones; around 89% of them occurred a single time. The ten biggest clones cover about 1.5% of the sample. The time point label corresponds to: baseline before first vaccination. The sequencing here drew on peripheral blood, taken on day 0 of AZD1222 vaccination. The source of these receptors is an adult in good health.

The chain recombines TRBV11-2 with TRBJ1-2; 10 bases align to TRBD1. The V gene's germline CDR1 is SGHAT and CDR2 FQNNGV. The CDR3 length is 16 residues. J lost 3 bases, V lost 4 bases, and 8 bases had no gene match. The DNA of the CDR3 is TGTGCCAGCAGCTCGGGACAGGGGCTTGGAGACTATGGCTACACCTTC. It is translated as CASSSGQGLGDYGYTF. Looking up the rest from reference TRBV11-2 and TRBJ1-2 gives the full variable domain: EAGVAQSPRYKIIEKRQSVAFWCNPISGHATLYWYQQILGQGPKLLIQFQNNGVVDDSQLPKDRFSAERLKGVDSTLKIQPAKLEDSAVYLCASSSGQGLGDYGYTFGSGTRLTVV.

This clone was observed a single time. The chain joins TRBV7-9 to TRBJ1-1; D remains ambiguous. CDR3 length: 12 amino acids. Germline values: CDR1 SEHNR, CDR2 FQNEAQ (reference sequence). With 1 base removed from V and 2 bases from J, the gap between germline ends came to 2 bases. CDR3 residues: CASSLVNTEAFF. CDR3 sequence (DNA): TGTGCCAGCAGCTTAGTCAACACTGAAGCTTTCTTT.

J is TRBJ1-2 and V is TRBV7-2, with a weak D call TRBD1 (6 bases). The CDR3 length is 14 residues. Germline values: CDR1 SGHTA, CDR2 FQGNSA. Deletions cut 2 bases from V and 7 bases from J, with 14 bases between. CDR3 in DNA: TGTGCCAGCAGCTTATCGGCACAGGGCGCTGGCTACACCTTC. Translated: CASSLSAQGAGYTF.

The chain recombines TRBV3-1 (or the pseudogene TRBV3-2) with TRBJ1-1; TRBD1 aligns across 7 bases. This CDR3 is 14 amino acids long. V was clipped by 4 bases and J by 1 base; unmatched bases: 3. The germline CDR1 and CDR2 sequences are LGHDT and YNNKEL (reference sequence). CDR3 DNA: TGTGCCAGCAGCCCGTCAGGGGGGAACACTGAAGCTTTCTTT. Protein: CASSPSGGNTEAFF.

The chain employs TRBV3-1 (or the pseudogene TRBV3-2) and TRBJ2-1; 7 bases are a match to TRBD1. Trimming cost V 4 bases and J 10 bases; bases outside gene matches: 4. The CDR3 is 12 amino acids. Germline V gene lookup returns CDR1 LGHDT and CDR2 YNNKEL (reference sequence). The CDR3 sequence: CASSRWGQEQFF. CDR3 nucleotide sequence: TGTGCCAGCAGCCGCTGGGGACAGGAGCAGTTCTTC.

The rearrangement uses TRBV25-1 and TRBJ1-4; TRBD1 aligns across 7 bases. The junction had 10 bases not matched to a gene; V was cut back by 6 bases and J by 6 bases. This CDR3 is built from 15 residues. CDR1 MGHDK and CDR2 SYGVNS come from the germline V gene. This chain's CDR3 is CASSQMTGLDEKLFF. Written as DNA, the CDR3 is TGTGCCAGCAGCCAAATGACAGGGTTGGATGAAAAACTGTTTTTT.

CDR3 bases: TGTGCCAGCAGTGACAGAGGGGGGTTTACGACTAATGAAAAACTGTTTTTT. Protein sequence: CASSDRGGFTTNEKLFF. The chain joins TRBV2 to TRBJ1-4; perhaps TRBD1 as D (6 bases). CDR1 SNHLY and CDR2 FYNNEI come from the germline V gene. Deletions cut 3 bases from V and 2 bases from J, with 16 bases between. This CDR3 contains 17 residues.

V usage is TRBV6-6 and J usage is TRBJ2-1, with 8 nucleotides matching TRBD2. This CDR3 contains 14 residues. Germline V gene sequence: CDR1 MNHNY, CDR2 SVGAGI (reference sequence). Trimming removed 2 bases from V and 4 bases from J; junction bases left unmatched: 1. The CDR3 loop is CASSYRGGYNEQFF. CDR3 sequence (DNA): TGTGCCAGCAGTTACCGGGGGGGATACAATGAGCAGTTCTTC.

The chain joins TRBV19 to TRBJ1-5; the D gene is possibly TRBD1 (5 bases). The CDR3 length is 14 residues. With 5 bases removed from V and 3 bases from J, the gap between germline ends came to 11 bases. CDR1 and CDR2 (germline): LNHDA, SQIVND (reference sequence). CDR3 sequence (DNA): TGTGCCAGTAGTTTAGGGGCGTTCAATCAGCCCCAGCATTTT. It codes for CASSLGAFNQPQHF.

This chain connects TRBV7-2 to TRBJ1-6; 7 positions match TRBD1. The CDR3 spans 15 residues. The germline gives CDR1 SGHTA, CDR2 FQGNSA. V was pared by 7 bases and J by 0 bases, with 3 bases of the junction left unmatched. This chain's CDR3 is CASTTGDSYNSPLHF. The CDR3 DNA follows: TGTGCCAGCACCACAGGGGACTCCTATAATTCACCCCTCCACTTT.

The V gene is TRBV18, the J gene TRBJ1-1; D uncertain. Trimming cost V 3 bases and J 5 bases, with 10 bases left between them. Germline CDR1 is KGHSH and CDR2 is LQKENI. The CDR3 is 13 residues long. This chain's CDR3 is CASSPGRQTEAFF. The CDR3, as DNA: TGTGCCAGCTCACCGGGCAGGCAGACTGAAGCTTTCTTT.

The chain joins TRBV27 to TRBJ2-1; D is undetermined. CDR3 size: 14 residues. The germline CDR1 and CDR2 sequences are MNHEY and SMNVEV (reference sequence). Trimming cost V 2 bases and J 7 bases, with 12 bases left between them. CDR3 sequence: CASSLRVLANEQFF. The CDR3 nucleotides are TGTGCCAGCAGTTTAAGGGTTTTAGCAAATGAGCAGTTCTTC.

CDR3 sequence reads: CASSLMAGLGLSPLHF. The CDR3 nucleotides are TGTGCCAGCAGCTTAATGGCAGGGTTAGGGTTGTCACCCCTCCACTTT. This chain uses TRBV7-3 with TRBJ1-6, with D perhaps TRBD1 (5 bases). V gave up 1 base and J gave up 10 bases, with 17 bases separating them. The germline V gene encodes CDR1 SGHTA and CDR2 FQGTGA. The CDR3 length is 16 residues.

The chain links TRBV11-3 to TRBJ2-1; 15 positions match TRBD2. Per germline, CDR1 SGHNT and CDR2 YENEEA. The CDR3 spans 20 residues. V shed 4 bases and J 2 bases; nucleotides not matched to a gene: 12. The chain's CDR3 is CASSSRGGTSGGRTYNEQFF. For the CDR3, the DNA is TGTGCCAGCAGCTCCCGGGGAGGGACTAGCGGGGGGCGGACCTACAATGAGCAGTTCTTC.

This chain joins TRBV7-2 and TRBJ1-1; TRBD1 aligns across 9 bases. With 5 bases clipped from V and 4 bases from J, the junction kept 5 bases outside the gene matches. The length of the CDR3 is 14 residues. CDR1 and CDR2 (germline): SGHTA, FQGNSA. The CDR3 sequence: CASSQVQGATEAFF. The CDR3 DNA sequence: TGTGCCAGCAGCCAAGTACAGGGGGCCACTGAAGCTTTCTTT.

In DNA, the CDR3 is TGTGCCAGCAGCCAACTGACAGGGGGCGCTGGAAACACCATATATTTT. It codes for CASSQLTGGAGNTIYF. The chain has TRBV3-1 (or the pseudogene TRBV3-2) and TRBJ1-3, with 10 bases fitting TRBD1. The trim removed 2 bases at V and 2 bases at J, leaving 3 bases unmatched. Germline V gene lookup returns CDR1 LGHDT and CDR2 YNNKEL (reference sequence). This CDR3 contains 16 residues.

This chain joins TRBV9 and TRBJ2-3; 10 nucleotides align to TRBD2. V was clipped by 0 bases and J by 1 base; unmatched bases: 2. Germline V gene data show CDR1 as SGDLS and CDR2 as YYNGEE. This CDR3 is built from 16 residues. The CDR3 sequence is CASSVDLAGGTDTQYF. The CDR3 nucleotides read TGTGCCAGCAGCGTAGATCTAGCGGGGGGCACAGATACGCAGTATTTT.

The CDR3 region has the DNA TGTGCCTGGCGGACAGGTGGCTACGAGCAGTACTTC. Protein product: CAWRTGGYEQYF. The chain carries TRBV30 and TRBJ2-7; 7 nucleotides agree with TRBD1. The germline CDR1 and CDR2 sequences are GTSNPN and SVGIG (reference sequence). The ends lost 5 bases at V and 3 bases at J; junction bases unmatched: 4. The CDR3 extends over 12 amino acids.

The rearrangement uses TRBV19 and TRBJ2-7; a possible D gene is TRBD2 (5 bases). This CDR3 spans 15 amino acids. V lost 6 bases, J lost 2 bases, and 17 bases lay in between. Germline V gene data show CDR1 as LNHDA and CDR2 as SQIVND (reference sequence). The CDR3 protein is CASSLTHSGTYEQYF. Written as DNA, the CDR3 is TGTGCCAGTAGCCTCACCCACTCCGGGACCTACGAGCAGTACTTC.

DNA of the CDR3: TGTGCCAGCAGCCACGACGCCACAGGGGCCCGAGAGACCCAGTACTTC. It specifies CASSHDATGARETQYF. The chain joins TRBV11-1 to TRBJ2-5; 7 bases line up with TRBD1. The V gene end was trimmed by 5 bases and the J gene end by 4 bases; junction bases not matched to a gene: 13. Germline assignment: CDR1 SGHAT and CDR2 FQDESV (reference sequence). CDR3 length: 16 residues.

In DNA form, the CDR3 reads TGTGCCAGCAGCTCCATGGGGGGGAATGATGGAAACACCATATATTTT. Translating it yields CASSSMGGNDGNTIYF. The V gene is TRBV5-4, the J gene TRBJ1-3, with a weak D call TRBD1 (5 bases). Per germline, CDR1 SGHNT and CDR2 YYREEE (reference sequence). This CDR3 is 16 amino acids long. The V end lost 3 bases, the J end lost 3 bases, and 16 bases lay between the germline ends. Supplemented by reference TRBV5-4 and TRBJ1-3, the full variable domain reads ETGVTQSPTHLIKTRGQQVTLRCSSQSGHNTVSWYQQALGQGPQFIFQYYREEENGRGNFPPRFSGLQFPNYSSELNVNALELDDSALYLCASSSMGGNDGNTIYFGEGSWLTVV.

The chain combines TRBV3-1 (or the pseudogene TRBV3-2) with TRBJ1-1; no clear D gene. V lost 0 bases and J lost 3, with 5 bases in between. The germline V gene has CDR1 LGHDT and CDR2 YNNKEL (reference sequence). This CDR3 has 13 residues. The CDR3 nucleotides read TGTGCCAGCAGCCAAGATGGCGACACTGAAGCTTTCTTT. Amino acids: CASSQDGDTEAFF.

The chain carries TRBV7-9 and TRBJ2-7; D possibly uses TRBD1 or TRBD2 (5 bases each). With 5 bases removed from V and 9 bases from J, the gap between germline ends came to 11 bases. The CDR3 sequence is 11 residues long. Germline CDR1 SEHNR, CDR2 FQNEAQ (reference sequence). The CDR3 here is CASSLGTGQYF. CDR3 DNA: TGTGCCAGCAGCCTTGGGACGGGGCAGTACTTC. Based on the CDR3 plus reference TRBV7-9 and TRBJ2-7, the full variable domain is DTGVSQNPRHKITKRGQNVTFRCDPISEHNRLYWYRQTLGQGPEFLTYFQNEAQLEKSRLLSDRFSAERPKGSFSTLEIQRTEQGDSAMYLCASSLGTGQYFGPGTRLTVT.

Written as DNA, the CDR3 is TGTGCCAGCTCACGCGGGGGCGGCTCTGGGGCCAACGTCCTGACTTTC. Translation: CASSRGGGSGANVLTF. V is TRBV18 and J is TRBJ2-6; D possibly corresponds to TRBD2 (7 bases). The V gene's germline CDR1 is KGHSH and CDR2 LQKENI. Deletions cut 4 bases from V and 0 bases from J, with 10 bases between. CDR3 length equals 16 residues.